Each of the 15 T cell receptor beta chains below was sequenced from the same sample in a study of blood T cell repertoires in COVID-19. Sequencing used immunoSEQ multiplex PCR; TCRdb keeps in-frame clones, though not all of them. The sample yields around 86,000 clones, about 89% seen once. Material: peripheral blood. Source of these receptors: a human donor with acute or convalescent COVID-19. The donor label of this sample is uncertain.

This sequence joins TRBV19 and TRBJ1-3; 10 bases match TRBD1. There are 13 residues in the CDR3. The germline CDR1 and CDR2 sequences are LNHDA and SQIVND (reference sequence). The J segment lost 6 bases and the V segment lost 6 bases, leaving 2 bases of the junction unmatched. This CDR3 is CASRGQGINTIYF. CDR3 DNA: TGTGCCAGTAGGGGACAGGGGATAAACACCATATATTTT. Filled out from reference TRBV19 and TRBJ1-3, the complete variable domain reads DGGITQSPKYLFRKEGQNVTLSCEQNLNHDAMYWYRQDPGQGLRLIYYSQIVNDFQKGDIAEGYSVSREKKESFPLTVTSAQKNPTAFYLCASRGQGINTIYFGEGSWLTVV.

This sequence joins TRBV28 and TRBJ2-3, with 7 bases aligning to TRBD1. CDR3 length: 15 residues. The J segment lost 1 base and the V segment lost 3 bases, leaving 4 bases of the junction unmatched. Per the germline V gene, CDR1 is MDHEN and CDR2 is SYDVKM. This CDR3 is CASSFHGTGTDTQYF. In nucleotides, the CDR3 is TGTGCCAGCAGTTTTCATGGGACAGGCACAGATACGCAGTATTTT.

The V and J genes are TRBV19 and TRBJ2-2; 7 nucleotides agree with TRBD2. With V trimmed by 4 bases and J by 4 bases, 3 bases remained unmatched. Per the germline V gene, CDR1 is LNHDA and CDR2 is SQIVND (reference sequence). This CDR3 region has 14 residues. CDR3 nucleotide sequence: TGTGCCAGTAGTAGGTGGGGGGGCACCGGGGAGCTGTTTTTT. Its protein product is CASSRWGGTGELFF.

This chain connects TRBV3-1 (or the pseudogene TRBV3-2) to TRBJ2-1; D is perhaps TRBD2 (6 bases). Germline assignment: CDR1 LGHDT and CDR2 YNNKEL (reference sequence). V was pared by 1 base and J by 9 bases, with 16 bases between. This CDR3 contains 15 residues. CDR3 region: CASSQGTLAFGEQFF. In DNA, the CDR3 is TGTGCCAGCAGCCAAGGTACCCTAGCGTTCGGTGAGCAGTTCTTC.

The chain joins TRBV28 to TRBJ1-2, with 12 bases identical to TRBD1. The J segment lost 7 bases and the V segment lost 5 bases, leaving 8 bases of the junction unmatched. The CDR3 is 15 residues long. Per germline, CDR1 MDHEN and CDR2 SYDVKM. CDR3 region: CASSLPGQGAGGYTF. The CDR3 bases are TGTGCCAGCAGTCTACCGGGACAGGGGGCTGGTGGCTACACCTTC.

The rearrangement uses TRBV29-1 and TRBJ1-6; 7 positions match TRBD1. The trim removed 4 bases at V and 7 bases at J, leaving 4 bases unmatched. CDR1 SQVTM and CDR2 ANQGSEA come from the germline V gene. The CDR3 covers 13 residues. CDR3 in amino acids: CSVATGLNSPLHF. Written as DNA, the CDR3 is TGCAGCGTTGCGACAGGGTTGAATTCACCCCTCCACTTT.

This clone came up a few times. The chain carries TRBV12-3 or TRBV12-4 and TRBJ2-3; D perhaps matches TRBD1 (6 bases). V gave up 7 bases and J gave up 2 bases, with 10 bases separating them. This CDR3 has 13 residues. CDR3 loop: CASTQGATDTQYF. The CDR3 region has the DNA TGTGCCAGCACACAGGGCGCCACAGATACGCAGTATTTT.

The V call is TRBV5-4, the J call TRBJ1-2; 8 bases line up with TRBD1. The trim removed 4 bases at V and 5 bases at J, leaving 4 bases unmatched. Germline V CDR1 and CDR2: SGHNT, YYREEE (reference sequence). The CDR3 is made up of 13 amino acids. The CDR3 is CASSRTGPYGYTF. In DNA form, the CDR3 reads TGTGCCAGCAGCCGGACAGGGCCATATGGCTACACCTTC.

The CDR3 loop is CASSLLGTGANYGYTF. In nucleotides, the CDR3 is TGTGCCAGCTCCCTCCTCGGCACAGGAGCTAACTATGGCTACACCTTC. The gene calls are TRBV18 and TRBJ1-2; tentatively, D is TRBD1 (5 bases). The germline V gene has CDR1 KGHSH and CDR2 LQKENI. The CDR3 consists of 16 residues. Trimming stripped 6 bases from V and 0 bases from J, with 17 bases between.

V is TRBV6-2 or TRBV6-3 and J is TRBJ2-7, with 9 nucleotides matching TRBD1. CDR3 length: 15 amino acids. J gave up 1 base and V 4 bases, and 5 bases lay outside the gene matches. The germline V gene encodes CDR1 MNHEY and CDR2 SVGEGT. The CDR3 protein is CASSSPGQGSYEQYF. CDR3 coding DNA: TGTGCCAGCAGTTCACCGGGACAGGGTTCCTACGAGCAGTACTTC.

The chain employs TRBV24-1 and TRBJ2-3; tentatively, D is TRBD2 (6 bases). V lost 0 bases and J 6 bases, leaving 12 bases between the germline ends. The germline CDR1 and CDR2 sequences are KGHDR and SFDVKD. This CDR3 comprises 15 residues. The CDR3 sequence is CATSDLGRGGDTQYF. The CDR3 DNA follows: TGTGCCACCAGTGATTTGGGCCGCGGAGGGGATACGCAGTATTTT.

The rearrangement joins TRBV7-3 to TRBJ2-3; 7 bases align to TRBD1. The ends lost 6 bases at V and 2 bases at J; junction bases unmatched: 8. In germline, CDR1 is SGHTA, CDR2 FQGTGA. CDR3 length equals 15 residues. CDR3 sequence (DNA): TGTGCCAGCAGGGCCAGGGGACAGACCACAGATACGCAGTATTTT. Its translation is CASRARGQTTDTQYF.

CDR3 region: CSASGVGRPWVTEAFF. CDR3 nucleotide sequence: TGCAGTGCTAGTGGTGTGGGCCGCCCATGGGTCACTGAAGCTTTCTTT. This rearrangement joins TRBV20-1 to TRBJ1-1; D gene unclear. The CDR3 totals 16 residues. Trimming removed 3 bases from V and 4 bases from J, with 21 bases in between. Germline V gene lookup returns CDR1 DFQATT and CDR2 SNEGSKA (reference sequence).

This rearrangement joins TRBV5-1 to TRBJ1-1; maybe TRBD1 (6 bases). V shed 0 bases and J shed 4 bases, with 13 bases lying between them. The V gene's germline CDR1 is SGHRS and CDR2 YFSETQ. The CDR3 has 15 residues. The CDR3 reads CASSLDTGRGTEAFF. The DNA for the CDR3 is TGCGCCAGCAGCTTGGATACAGGGCGAGGCACTGAAGCTTTCTTT. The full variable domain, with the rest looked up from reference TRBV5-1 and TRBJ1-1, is KAGVTQTPRYLIKTRGQQVTLSCSPISGHRSVSWYQQTPGQGLQFLFEYFSETQRNKGNFPGRFSGRQFSNSRSEMNVSTLELGDSALYLCASSLDTGRGTEAFFGQGTRLTVV.

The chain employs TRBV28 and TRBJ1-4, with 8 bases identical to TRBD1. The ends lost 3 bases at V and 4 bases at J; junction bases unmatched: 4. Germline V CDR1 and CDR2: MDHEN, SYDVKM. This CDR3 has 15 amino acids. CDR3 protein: CASSFPGGYNEKLFF. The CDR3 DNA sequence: TGTGCCAGCAGTTTCCCAGGGGGCTATAATGAAAAACTGTTTTTT.